This TCR beta chain was documented in a study of STAT5B mutations in CD4+ large granular lymphocyte leukemia. Assay used: immunoSEQ multiplex PCR; TCRdb lists only in-frame clones, some missing. The sample holds 37,000 or so clones; about 90% are singletons and the top ten take around 3.3%. Germline CDR1 reads SQVTM; CDR2 reads ANQGSEA. The CDR3 consists of 12 residues. V lost 6 bases and J 8 bases, leaving 16 bases between the germline ends. The source of this sequence is a human donor in good health. Sequenced input: CD4+ T cells from blood buffy coats. The V call is TRBV29-1, the J call TRBJ1-2, with D maybe TRBD1 (5 bases). The CDR3 sequence: CSVTSAGWGYTF. The CDR3 DNA reads as TGCAGCGTCACGTCAGCAGGGTGGGGCTACACCTTC. Combining the CDR3 with reference TRBV29-1 and TRBJ1-2 gives the whole variable domain SAVISQKPSRDICQRGTSLTIQCQVDSQVTMMFWYRQQPGQSLTLIATANQGSEATYESGFVIDKFPISRPNLTFSTLTVSNMSPEDSSIYLCSVTSAGWGYTFGSGTRLTVV.